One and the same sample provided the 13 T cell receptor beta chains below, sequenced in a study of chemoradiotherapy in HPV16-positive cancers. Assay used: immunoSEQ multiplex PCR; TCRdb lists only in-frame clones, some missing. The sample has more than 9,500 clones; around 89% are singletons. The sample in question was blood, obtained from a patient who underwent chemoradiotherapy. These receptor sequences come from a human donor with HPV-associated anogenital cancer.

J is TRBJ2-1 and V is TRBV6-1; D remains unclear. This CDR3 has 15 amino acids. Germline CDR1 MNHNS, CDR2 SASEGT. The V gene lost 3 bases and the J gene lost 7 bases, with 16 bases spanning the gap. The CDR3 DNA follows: TGTGCCAGCAGTGACAGGTCTCTCCCAAGGAATGAGCAGTTCTTC. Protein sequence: CASSDRSLPRNEQFF.

The CDR3 bases are TGTGCCAGCAGCTTAGGGACTAGCAAGTACAATGAGCAGTTCTTC. It codes for CASSLGTSKYNEQFF. V gene TRBV11-2 combines with J gene TRBJ2-1, with TRBD2 matching over 8 bases. CDR1 and CDR2 (germline): SGHAT, FQNNGV. Trimming cost V 1 base and J 4 bases; bases outside gene matches: 3. This CDR3 region has 15 residues.

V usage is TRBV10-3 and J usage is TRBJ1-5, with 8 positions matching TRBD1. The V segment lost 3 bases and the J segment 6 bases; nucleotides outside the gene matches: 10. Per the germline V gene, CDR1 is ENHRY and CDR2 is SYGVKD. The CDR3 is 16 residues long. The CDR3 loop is CAISDQGQGSGQPQHF. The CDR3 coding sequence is TGTGCCATCAGTGACCAAGGACAGGGTAGCGGTCAGCCCCAGCATTTT.

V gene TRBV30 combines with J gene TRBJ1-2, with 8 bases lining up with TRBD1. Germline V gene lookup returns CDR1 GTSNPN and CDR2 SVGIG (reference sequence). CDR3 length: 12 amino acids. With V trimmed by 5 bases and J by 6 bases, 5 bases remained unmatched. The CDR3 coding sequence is TGTGCCTGGGACCGGACAGGGAATGGCTACACCTTC. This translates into CAWDRTGNGYTF.

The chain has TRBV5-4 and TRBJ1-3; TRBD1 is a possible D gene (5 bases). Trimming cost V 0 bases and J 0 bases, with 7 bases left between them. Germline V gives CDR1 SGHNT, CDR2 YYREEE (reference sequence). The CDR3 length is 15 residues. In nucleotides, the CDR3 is TGTGCCAGCAGCTTGGACAGGTTCTCTGGAAACACCATATATTTT. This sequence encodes CASSLDRFSGNTIYF.

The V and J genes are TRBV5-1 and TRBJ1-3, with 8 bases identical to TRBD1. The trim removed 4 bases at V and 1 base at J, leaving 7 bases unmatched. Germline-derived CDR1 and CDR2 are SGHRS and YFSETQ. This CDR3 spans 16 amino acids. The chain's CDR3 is CASSKTGEVSGNTIYF. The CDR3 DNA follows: TGCGCCAGCAGCAAGACAGGGGAGGTTTCTGGAAACACCATATATTTT.

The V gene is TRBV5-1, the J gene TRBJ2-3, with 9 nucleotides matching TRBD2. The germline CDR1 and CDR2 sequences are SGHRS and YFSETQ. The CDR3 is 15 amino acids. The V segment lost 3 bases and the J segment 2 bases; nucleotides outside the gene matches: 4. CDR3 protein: CASSSTSGPTDTQYF. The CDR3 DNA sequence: TGCGCCAGCAGCTCGACTAGCGGCCCCACAGATACGCAGTATTTT.

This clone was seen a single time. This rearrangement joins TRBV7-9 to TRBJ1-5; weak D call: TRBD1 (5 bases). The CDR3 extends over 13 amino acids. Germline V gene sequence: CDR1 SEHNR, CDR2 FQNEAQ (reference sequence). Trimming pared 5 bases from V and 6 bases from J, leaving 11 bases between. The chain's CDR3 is CASSSGGSQPQHF. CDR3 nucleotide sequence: TGTGCCAGCAGCAGTGGGGGGAGTCAGCCCCAGCATTTT.

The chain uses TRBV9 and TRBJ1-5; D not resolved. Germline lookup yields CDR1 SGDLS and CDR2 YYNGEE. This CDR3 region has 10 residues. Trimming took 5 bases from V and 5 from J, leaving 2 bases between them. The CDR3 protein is CASRDQPQHF. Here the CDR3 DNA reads TGTGCCAGCAGGGATCAGCCCCAGCATTTT.

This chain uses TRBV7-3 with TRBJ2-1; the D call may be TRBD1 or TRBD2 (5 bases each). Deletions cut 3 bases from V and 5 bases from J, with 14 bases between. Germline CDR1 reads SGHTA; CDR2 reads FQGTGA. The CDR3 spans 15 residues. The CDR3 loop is CASSFSGTYNNEQFF. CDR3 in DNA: TGTGCCAGCAGCTTTTCCGGGACCTATAACAATGAGCAGTTCTTC.

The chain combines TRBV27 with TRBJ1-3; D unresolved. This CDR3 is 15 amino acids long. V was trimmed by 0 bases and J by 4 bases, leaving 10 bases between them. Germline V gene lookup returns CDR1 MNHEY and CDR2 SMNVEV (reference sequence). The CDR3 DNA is TGTGCCAGCAGTTTATCGCGGGGAGGCGGAAACACCATATATTTT. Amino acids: CASSLSRGGGNTIYF.

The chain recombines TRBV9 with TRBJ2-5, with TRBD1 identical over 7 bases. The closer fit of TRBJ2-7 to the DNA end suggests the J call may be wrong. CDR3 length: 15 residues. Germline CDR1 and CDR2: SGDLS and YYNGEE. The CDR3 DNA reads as TGTGCCAGCAGCCCTCAGACAGGGCTGGTCTACGAGCAGTACTTC. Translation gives CASSPQTGLVYEQYF.

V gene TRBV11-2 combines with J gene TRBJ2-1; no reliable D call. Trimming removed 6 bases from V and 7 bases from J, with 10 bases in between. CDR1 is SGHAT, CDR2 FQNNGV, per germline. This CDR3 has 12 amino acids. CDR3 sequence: CASSFGLNEQFF. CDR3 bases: TGTGCCAGCAGTTTCGGTCTGAATGAGCAGTTCTTC.